This T cell receptor beta chain was recovered during a study of T-cell reconstitution after alpha-beta-depleted transplantation in children. The CDR3 has 13 residues. Deletions cut 5 bases from V and 3 bases from J, with 11 bases between. The TCRbeta library was prepared with unique molecular identifiers. TCRdb re-called the PCR reads with MiXCR, one entry per CDR3 protein. The sample has 490,000 or so distinct CDR3 sequences, about an eighth seen once. The table lists this clonotype with many counts. V is TRBV12-3 or TRBV12-4 and J is TRBJ2-7; D may be TRBD1 (6 bases). The clonotype originates from a human donor who donated a stem cell graft to a child with combined immunodeficiency. The sample in question was PBMCs from the stem cell graft donor, obtained from the stem cell graft. The CDR3 region is CASSISTGYEQYF. As DNA, the CDR3 is TGTGCCAGCAGTATATCGACAGGCTACGAGCAGTACTTC.